A single sample gave rise to the 4 T cell receptor beta chains below, sequenced in a study of T-cell reconstitution after alpha-beta-depleted transplantation in children. This sample's TCRbeta library carried unique molecular identifier barcodes. TCRdb ran MiXCR on the PCR reads and lists one entry per CDR3 protein. Among approximately 590,000 distinct CDR3 sequences listed, 10% to 13% were seen once. Sequences were derived from PBMCs from the stem cell graft donor, sampled from the stem cell graft. These receptors were obtained from a human donor who donated a stem cell graft to a child with acute myeloid leukemia.

There are many counts of this clonotype. The chain joins TRBV3-1 to TRBJ2-7, with 13 bases aligning to TRBD2. V gave up 1 base and J gave up 9 bases; unmatched junction bases: 6. Germline CDR1 is LGHDT and CDR2 is YNNKEL (reference sequence). CDR3 length: 15 residues. CDR3 sequence (DNA): TGTGCCAGCAGCCAAGGGACTAGCGGGAGTATTCGGCAGTACTTC. It specifies CASSQGTSGSIRQYF.

The genes are TRBV20-1 and TRBJ2-7; the match to TRBD2 covers 12 bases. The germline gives CDR1 DFQATT, CDR2 SNEGSKA (reference sequence). V was clipped by 5 bases and J by 2 bases; unmatched bases: 10. The length of the CDR3 is 16 residues. The CDR3 coding sequence is TGCAGTGCTCGCCCCCTCTCTAGCGGGAGGGCCTACGAGCAGTACTTC. This sequence encodes CSARPLSSGRAYEQYF.

In DNA form, the CDR3 reads TGTGCCAGCAGTTTGGTGCGGGGCGCGGTTCATGGCAATCAGCCCCAGCATTTT. This sequence encodes CASSLVRGAVHGNQPQHF. The V gene is TRBV7-3, the J gene TRBJ1-5; tentative D call: TRBD1 (5 bases). The CDR3 covers 18 residues. V gave up 6 bases and J gave up 2 bases, with 23 bases separating them. Germline assignment: CDR1 SGHTA and CDR2 FQGTGA.

This chain joins TRBV4-1 and TRBJ2-3, with a weak D call TRBD2 (6 bases). The CDR3 spans 21 residues. From germline, CDR1 is MGHRA and CDR2 YSYEKL. Between the trimmed V and J ends, which lost 0 bases and 2 bases, there was a span of 27 bases. CDR3 loop: CASSQEVVRRGLMIHTDTQYF. The CDR3 coding sequence is TGCGCCAGCAGCCAAGAGGTAGTGAGACGGGGACTTATGATTCACACAGATACGCAGTATTTT.